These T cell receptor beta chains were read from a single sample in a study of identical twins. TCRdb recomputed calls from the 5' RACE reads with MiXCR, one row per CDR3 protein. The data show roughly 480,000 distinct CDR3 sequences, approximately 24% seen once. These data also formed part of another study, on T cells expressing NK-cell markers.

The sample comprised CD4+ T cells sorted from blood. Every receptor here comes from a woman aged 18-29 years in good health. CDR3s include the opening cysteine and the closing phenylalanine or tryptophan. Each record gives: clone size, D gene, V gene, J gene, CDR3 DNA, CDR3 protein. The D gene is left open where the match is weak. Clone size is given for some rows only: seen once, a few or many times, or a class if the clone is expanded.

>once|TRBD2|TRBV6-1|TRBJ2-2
TGTGCCAGCAGTACAGGGACTAGCGGGAGCATCCCCACCGGGGAGCTGTTTTTT
CASSTGTSGSIPTGELFF
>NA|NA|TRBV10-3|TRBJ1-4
TGTGCCATCAGTGAGTACAGCCTTCTTAATGAAAAACTGTTTTTT
CAISEYSLLNEKLFF
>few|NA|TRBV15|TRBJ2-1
TGTGCCACCAGCAGAGATCCTCACAGCTCCTACAATGAGCAGTTCTTC
CATSRDPHSSYNEQFF
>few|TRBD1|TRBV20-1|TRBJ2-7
TGCAGTGCGCGACAGACAGGGGTCGAGCAGTACTTC
CSARQTGVEQYF
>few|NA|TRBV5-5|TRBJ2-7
TGTGCCAGCAGCTTGGAGGGTCTAACCTACGAGCAGTACTTC
CASSLEGLTYEQYF
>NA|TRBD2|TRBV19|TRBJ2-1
TGTGCCAGTACTTCCGGGACTAGCGGATACAATGAGCAGTTCTTC
CASTSGTSGYNEQFF
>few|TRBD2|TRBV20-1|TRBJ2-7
TGCAGTGCTTGGAGCGGGGGGGGATACGAGCAGTACTTC
CSAWSGGGYEQYF
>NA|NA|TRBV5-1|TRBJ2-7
TGCGCCAGCAGTCAGGGTAGCAGCCACGAGCAGTACTTC
CASSQGSSHEQYF
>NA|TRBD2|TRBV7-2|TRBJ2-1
TGTGCCAGCAGCTCGCACGGGACGGGAGGGTACAATGAGCAGTTCTTC
CASSSHGTGGYNEQFF
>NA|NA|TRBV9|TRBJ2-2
TGTGCCAGCACTTCCAGGGGAAACACCGGGGAGCTGTTTTTT
CASTSRGNTGELFF
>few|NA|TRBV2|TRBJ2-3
TGTGCCAGCAGTGACGAGGGCGCAGATACGCAGTATTTT
CASSDEGADTQYF
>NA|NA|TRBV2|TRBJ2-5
TGTGCCAGCTTCCCGGGTTGGGGGAGAGGGACCGGAGAGACCCAGTACTTC
CASFPGWGRGTGETQYF
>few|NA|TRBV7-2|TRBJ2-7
TGTGCCAGCAGCTTAGCTACCAGGGGGCAGTACTTC
CASSLATRGQYF
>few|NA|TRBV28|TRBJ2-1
TGTGCCAGCAGTTTTTCAGGGGTCGCCATGGGAGAGCAGTTCTTC
CASSFSGVAMGEQFF
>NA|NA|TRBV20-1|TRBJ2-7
TGCAGTGCTAGGAGTGGATCCTCCACCTACGAGCAGTACTTC
CSARSGSSTYEQYF
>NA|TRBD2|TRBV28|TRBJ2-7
TGTGCCAGCAGCGCCATGGAAGCGGGGAGCTACGAGCAGTACTTC
CASSAMEAGSYEQYF
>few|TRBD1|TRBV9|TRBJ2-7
TGTGCCAGCAGCGTAGGTCCCTCCGCCAGGGGGTCCTACGAGCAGTACTTC
CASSVGPSARGSYEQYF
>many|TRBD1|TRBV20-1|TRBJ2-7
TGCAGTGCTGGGACAGGAACCCTCGAGCAGTACTTC
CSAGTGTLEQYF
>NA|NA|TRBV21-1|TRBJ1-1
TGTGCCAGCAGCAAAATTAGTGGAGAAGCTTTCTTT
CASSKISGEAFF
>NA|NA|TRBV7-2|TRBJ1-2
TGTGCCAGCAGCGCAGGGCCGGGAGCGCCTTATGGCTACACCTTC
CASSAGPGAPYGYTF
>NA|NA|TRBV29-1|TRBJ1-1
TGCAGCGTTGAAGATAAAGACGCGAGGGCGGGAGCTTTCTTT
CSVEDKDARAGAFF
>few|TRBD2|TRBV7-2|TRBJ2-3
TGTGCCAGCAGCGTAGCTAGCGGGAGGAGAGATACGCAGTATTTT
CASSVASGRRDTQYF
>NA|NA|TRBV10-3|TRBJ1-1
TGTGCCACTTCTGACCCCCTACAGGGTTCGGGAGAAGCTTTCTTT
CATSDPLQGSGEAFF
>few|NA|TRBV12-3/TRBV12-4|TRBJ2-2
TGTGCCAGCAGTCCAAGGAACACCGGGGAGCTGTTTTTT
CASSPRNTGELFF
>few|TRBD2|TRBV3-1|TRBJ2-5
TGTGCCAGCAGCCGGGGGACTAGTGGAATCCAAGAGACCCAGTACTTC
CASSRGTSGIQETQYF
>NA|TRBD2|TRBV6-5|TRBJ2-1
TGTGCCAGCAGTTACGCTGGACTAGCGGGGGGGAGCTCCTACAATGAGCAGTTCTTC
CASSYAGLAGGSSYNEQFF
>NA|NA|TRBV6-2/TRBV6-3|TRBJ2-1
TGTGCCAGCAGCCCATTAGGTACCACCTACAATGAGCAGTTCTTC
CASSPLGTTYNEQFF
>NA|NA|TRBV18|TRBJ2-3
TGTGCCAGCTCCCCTAACTGGGGGGACACAGATACGCAGTATTTT
CASSPNWGDTDTQYF
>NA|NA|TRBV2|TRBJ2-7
TGTGCCAGCAGTGAATCACCTATAGACTACGAGCAGTACTTC
CASSESPIDYEQYF
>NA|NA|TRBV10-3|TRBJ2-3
TGTGCCATCAGTGTCCGGGAAGGGGCAGATACGCAGTATTTT
CAISVREGADTQYF
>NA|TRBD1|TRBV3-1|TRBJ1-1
TGTGCCAGCAGCCAACCTGACAGGGGGAACACTGAAGCTTTCTTT
CASSQPDRGNTEAFF
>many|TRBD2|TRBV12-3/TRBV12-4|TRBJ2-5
TGTGCCAGCAGCCCACTAGCGGGGGGGACGCAAGAGACCCAGTACTTC
CASSPLAGGTQETQYF
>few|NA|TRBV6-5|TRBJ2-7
TGTGCCAGCAGTTACTCGAAGGGGTACGAGCAGTACTTC
CASSYSKGYEQYF
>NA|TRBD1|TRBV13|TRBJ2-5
TGTGCCAGCAGCACGCGACAGGGGGCACCACAAGAGACCCAGTACTTC
CASSTRQGAPQETQYF
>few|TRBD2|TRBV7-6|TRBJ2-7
TGTGCCAGCAGCACCCTGGGGGGGGTCCTCTACGAGCAGTACTTC
CASSTLGGVLYEQYF
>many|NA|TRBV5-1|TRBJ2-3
TGCGCCAGCAGCTGGGGCTCCGGCGGGATAGGGATCGATACGCAGTATTTT
CASSWGSGGIGIDTQYF
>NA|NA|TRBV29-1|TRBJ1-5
TGCAGCGTGGGGGGAGGTTATCAGCCCCAGCATTTT
CSVGGGYQPQHF
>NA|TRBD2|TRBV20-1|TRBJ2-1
TGCAGTGCCGGGGAGCGGGGGGTCAACAATGAGCAGTTCTTC
CSAGERGVNNEQFF
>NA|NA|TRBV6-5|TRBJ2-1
TGTGCCAGCAGTTACTCTAGGAGCAATGAGCAGTTCTTC
CASSYSRSNEQFF
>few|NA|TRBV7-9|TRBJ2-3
TGTGCCAGCAGCTTAGCGTTTCCGGATACGCAGTATTTT
CASSLAFPDTQYF
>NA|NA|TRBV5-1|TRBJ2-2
TGCGCCAGCAGCTTGGGGAGGTTCGCGAACACCGGGGAGCTGTTTTTT
CASSLGRFANTGELFF
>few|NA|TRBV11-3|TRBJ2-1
TGTGCCAGCAGCTGGACCTCAAGATACAATGAGCAGTTCTTC
CASSWTSRYNEQFF
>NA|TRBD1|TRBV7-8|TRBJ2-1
TGTGCCAGCAGCCCGTCTCTAAGACGTCCGGGACAGGGGAGTGGACAGCAGTTCTTC
CASSPSLRRPGQGSGQQFF
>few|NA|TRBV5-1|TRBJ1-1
TGCGCCAGCAGCTTTACATTTTGGAACACTGAAGCTTTCTTT
CASSFTFWNTEAFF
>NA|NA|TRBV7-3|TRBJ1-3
TGTGCCAGCAGCCCCCCGGAGGGGATAGCTGGAAACACCATATATTTT
CASSPPEGIAGNTIYF
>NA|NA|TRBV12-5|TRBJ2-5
TGTGCTAGTGGTTTGGGGACGTCCCGGGTGGAGACCCAGTACTTC
CASGLGTSRVETQYF
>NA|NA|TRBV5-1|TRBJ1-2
TGCGCCAGCAGCCTGAACCCCGAACTGGGATCGGCTGGCTACACCTTC
CASSLNPELGSAGYTF